The clone carrying this T cell receptor beta chain appeared a few times. The germline V and J ends were trimmed by 6 bases and 2 bases, with 13 bases remaining between them. The CDR3 length is 15 residues. Germline V CDR1 and CDR2: ENHRY, SYGVKD. This entry belongs to a study of T-cell reconstitution after alpha-beta-depleted transplantation in children. Unique molecular identifiers tagged the TCRbeta library. In TCRdb, the PCR reads were re-called with MiXCR into one record per CDR3 protein. The data contain around 700,000 distinct CDR3 sequences, over 10% of them singletons. This TCR was sampled from a girl aged 2-10 years with congenital amegakaryocytic thrombocytopenia, due to receive a stem cell transplant. The sample was PBMCs, taken before TCRalphabeta/CD19-depleted stem cell transplant. The rearrangement uses TRBV10-3 and TRBJ2-2; no firm D call. CDR3 in DNA: TGTGCCATCAGCGGCATAAACGCTAACACCGGGGAGCTGTTTTTT. It translates to CAISGINANTGELFF.